This TCR beta chain was identified in a study of cytomegalovirus exposure and HLA in healthy donors. Study context: The early release's HLA-typed donors yielded 65 million to 85 million unique TCRs.

Germline V gene data show CDR1 as LGHNA and CDR2 as YSLEER. The CDR3 spans 17 residues. The PCR ran on 60 Vbeta and 13 Jbeta primers. Sequencing used immunoSEQ multiplex PCR; TCRdb keeps in-frame clones, though not all of them. Here the sample spans some 150,000 clones, nearly 80% being singletons. On this clone: As yet, its antigen is unknown. A read error may account for a junction end that differs from germline.

Study results and caveats: Earlier findings revealed that most TCR beta V segments proved productive either about 87% or about 30% of the time. Sequencing likely caused a cluster of highly shared sequence variants.

Input material: PBMCs. The rearrangement uses TRBV4-3 and TRBJ2-2; TRBD2 aligns across 7 bases. The clonotype was recovered from a man aged 18 to 29 in good health and CMV-seropositive. The CDR3 is CASSQEGEGWTTGELLF. The CDR3 nucleotides read TGCGCCAGCAGCCAAGAGGGGGAGGGATGGACCACCGGGGAGCTGCTTTTT.